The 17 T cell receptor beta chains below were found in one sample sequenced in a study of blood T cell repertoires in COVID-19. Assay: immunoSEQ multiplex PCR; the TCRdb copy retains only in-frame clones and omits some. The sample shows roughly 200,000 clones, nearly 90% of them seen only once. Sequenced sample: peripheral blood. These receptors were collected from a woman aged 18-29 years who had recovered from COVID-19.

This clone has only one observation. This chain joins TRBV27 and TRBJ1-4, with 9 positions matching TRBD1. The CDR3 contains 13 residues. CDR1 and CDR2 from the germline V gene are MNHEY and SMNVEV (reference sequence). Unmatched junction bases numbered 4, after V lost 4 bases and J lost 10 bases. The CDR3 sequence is CASSSPQGAKLFF. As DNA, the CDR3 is TGTGCCAGCAGTTCCCCACAGGGGGCAAAACTGTTTTTT.

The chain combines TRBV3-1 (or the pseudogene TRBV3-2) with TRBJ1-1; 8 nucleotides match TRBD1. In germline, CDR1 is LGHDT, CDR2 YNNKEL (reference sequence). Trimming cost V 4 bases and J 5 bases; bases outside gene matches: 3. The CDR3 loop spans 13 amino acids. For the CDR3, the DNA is TGTGCCAGCAGCCTTACAGGGGGGACTGAAGCTTTCTTT. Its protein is CASSLTGGTEAFF.

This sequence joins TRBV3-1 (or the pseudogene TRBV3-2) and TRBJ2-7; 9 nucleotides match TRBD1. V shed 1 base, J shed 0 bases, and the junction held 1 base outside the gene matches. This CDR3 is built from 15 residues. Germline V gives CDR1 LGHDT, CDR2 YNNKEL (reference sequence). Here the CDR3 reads CASSQGGQGSYEQYF. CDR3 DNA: TGTGCCAGCAGCCAAGGGGGACAGGGCTCCTACGAGCAGTACTTC.

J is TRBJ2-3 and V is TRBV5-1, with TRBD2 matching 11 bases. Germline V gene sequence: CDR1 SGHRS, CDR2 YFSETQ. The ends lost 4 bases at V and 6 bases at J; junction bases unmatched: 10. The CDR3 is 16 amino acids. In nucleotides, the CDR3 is TGCGCCAGCAGCGGTATAGCGGGAGGGTTATCGGATACGCAGTATTTT. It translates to CASSGIAGGLSDTQYF.

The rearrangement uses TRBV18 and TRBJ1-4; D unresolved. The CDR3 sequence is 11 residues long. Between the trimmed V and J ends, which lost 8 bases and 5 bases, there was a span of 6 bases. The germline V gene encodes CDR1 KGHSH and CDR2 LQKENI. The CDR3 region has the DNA TGTGCCAGCGGGCAGAATGAAAAACTGTTTTTT. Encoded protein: CASGQNEKLFF.

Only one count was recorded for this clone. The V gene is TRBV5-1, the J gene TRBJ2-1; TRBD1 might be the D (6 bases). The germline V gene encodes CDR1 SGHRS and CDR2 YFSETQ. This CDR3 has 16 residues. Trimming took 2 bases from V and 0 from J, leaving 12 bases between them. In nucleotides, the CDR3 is TGCGCCAGCAGCTTAGGTAGGGGGAGCTCCTACAATGAGCAGTTCTTC. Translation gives CASSLGRGSSYNEQFF. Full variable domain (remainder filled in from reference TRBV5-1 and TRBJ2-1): KAGVTQTPRYLIKTRGQQVTLSCSPISGHRSVSWYQQTPGQGLQFLFEYFSETQRNKGNFPGRFSGRQFSNSRSEMNVSTLELGDSALYLCASSLGRGSSYNEQFFGPGTRLTVL.

The CDR3 coding sequence is TGTGCCTGGAGTCCAACCTGGCCGAGGGATTCACCCCTCCACTTT. Its protein is CAWSPTWPRDSPLHF. The gene calls are TRBV30 and TRBJ1-6; D not certain. The CDR3 consists of 15 residues. Germline V lookup: CDR1 GTSNPN, CDR2 SVGIG (reference sequence). V dropped 2 bases and J dropped 8 bases, with 16 bases sitting between them. Supplemented by reference TRBV30 and TRBJ1-6, the full variable domain reads SQTIHQWPATLVQPVGSPLSLECTVEGTSNPNLYWYRQAAGRGLQLLFYSVGIGQISSEVPQNLSASRPQDRQFILSSKKLLLSDSGFYLCAWSPTWPRDSPLHFGNGTRLTVT.

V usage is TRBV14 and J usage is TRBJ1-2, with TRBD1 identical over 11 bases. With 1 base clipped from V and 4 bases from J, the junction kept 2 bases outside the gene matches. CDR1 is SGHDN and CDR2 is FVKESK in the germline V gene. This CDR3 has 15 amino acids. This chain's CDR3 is CASSQGTGGVYGYTF. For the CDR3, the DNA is TGTGCCAGCAGCCAAGGGACAGGGGGCGTCTATGGCTACACCTTC.

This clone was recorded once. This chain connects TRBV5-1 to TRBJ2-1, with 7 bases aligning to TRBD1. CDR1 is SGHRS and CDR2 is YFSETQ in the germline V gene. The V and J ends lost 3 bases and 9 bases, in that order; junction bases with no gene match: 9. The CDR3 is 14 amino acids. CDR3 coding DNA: TGCGCCAGCAGCTACGGACAGGTAGTGGGTGAGCAGTTCTTC. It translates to CASSYGQVVGEQFF.

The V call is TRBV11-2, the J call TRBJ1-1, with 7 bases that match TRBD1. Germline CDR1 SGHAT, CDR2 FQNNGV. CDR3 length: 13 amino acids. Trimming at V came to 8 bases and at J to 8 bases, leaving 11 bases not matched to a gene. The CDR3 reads CASCATRTGEAFF. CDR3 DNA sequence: TGTGCCAGCTGCGCCACGAGGACAGGAGAAGCTTTCTTT. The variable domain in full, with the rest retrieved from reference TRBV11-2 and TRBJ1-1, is EAGVAQSPRYKIIEKRQSVAFWCNPISGHATLYWYQQILGQGPKLLIQFQNNGVVDDSQLPKDRFSAERLKGVDSTLKIQPAKLEDSAVYLCASCATRTGEAFFGQGTRLTVV.

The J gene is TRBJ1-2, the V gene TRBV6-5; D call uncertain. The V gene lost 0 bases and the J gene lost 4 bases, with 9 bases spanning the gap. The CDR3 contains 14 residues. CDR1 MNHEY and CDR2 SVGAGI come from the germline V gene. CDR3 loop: CASSYSIQFYGYTF. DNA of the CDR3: TGTGCCAGCAGTTACTCAATACAGTTCTATGGCTACACCTTC.

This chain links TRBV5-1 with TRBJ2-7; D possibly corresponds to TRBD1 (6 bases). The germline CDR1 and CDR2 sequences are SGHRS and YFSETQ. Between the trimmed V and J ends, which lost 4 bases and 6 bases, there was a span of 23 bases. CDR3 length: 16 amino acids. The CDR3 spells CASSRGMSLTGPEQYF. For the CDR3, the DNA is TGCGCCAGCAGCCGAGGAATGAGCCTTACAGGGCCCGAGCAGTACTTC. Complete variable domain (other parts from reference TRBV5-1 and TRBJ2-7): KAGVTQTPRYLIKTRGQQVTLSCSPISGHRSVSWYQQTPGQGLQFLFEYFSETQRNKGNFPGRFSGRQFSNSRSEMNVSTLELGDSALYLCASSRGMSLTGPEQYFGPGTRLTVT.

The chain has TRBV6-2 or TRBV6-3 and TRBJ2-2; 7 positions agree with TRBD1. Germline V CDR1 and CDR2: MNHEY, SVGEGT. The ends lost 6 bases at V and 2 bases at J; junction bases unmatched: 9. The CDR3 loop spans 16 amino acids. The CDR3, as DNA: TGTGCCAGCAGCGCCGACAGGGAACTAAACACCGGGGAGCTGTTTTTT. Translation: CASSADRELNTGELFF.

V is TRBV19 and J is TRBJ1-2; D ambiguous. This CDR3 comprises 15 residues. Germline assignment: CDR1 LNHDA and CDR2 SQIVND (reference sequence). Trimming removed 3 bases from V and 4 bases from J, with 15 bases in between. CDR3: CASSMSGSIAYGYTF. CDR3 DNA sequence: TGTGCCAGTAGTATGAGCGGGTCAATTGCCTATGGCTACACCTTC.

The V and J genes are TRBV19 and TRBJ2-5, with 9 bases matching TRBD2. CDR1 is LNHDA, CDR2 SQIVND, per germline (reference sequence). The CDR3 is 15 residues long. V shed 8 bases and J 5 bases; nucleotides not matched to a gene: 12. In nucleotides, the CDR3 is TGTGCCAGTTCACGCGGGAGGGGGTCCGGCGAGACCCAGTACTTC. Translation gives CASSRGRGSGETQYF.

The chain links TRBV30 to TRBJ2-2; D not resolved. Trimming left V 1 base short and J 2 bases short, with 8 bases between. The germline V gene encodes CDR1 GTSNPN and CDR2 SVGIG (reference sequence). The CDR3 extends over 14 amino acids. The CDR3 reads CAWSGGVNTGELFF. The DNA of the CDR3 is TGTGCCTGGAGTGGAGGCGTAAACACCGGGGAGCTGTTTTTT.

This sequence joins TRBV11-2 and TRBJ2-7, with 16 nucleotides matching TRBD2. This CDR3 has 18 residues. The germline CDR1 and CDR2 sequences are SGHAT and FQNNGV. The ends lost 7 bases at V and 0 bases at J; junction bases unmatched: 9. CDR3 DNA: TGTGCCAGCACCGCGGAGGGACTAGCGGGAGGGGACTCCTACGAGCAGTACTTC. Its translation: CASTAEGLAGGDSYEQYF.